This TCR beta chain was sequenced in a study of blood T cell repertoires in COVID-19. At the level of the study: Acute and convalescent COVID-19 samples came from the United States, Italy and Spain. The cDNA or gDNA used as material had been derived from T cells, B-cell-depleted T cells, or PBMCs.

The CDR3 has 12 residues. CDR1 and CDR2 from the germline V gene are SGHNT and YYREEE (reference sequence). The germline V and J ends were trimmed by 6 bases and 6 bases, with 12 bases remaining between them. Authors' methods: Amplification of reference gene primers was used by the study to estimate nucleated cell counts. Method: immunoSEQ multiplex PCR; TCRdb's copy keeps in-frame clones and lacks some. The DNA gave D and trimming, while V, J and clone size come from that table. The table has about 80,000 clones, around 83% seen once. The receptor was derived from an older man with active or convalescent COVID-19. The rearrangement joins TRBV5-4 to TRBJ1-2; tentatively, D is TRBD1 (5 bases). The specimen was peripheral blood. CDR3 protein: CASTRSQDGYTF. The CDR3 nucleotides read TGTGCCAGCACCCGATCACAGGATGGCTACACCTTC.